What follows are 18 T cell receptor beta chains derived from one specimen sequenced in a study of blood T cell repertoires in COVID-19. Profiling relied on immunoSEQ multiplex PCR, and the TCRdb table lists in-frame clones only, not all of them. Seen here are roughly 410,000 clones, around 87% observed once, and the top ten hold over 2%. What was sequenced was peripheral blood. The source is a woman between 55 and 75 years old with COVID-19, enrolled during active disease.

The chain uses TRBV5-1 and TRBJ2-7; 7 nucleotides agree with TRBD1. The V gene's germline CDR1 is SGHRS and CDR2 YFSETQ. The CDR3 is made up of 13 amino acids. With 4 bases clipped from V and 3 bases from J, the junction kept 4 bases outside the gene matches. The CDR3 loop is CASSRDRLYEQYF. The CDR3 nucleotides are TGCGCCAGCAGCAGGGACAGACTCTACGAGCAGTACTTC.

CDR3 sequence: CASSYTGFGNEQFF. CDR3 sequence (DNA): TGTGCCAGCAGTTACACAGGGTTTGGCAATGAGCAGTTCTTC. J is TRBJ2-1 and V is TRBV6-5, with D perhaps TRBD1 (6 bases). Germline V gene data show CDR1 as MNHEY and CDR2 as SVGAGI. Trimming took off 2 bases at V and 6 bases at J, with 11 bases between the two ends. This CDR3 comprises 14 residues.

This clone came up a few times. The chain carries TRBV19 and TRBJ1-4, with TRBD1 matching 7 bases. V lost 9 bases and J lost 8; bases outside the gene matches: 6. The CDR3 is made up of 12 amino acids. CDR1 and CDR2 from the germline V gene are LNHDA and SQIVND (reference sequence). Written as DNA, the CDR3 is TGTGCCAGCAGGGGGGTTGGCGAAAAACTGTTTTTT. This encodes CASRGVGEKLFF.

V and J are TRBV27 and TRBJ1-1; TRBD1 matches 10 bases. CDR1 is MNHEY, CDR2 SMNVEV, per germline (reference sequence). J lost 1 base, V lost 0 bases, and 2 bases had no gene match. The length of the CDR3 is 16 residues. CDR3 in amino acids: CASSLSGDRGNTEAFF. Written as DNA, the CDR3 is TGTGCCAGCAGTTTATCTGGGGACAGGGGGAACACTGAAGCTTTCTTT.

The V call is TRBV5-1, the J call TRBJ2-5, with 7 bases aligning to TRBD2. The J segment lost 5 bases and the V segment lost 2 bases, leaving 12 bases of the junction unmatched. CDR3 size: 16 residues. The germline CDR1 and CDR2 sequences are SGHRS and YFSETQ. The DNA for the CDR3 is TGCGCCAGCAGCTTAGGACTAGGGGCAATCCCGGAGACCCAGTACTTC. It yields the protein CASSLGLGAIPETQYF.

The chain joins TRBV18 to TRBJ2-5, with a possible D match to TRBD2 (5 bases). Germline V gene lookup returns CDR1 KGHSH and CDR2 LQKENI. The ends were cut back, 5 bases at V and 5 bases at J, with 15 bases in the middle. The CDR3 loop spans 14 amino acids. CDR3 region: CASSFDGLAETQYF. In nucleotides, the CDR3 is TGTGCCAGCTCATTTGACGGCTTAGCGGAGACCCAGTACTTC.

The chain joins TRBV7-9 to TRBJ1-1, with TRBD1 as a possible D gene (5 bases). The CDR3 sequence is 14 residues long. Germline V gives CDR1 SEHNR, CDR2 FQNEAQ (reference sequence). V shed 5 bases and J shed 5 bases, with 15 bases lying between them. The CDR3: CASSKDKRKTEAFF. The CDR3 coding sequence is TGTGCCAGCAGCAAGGACAAGAGGAAGACTGAAGCTTTCTTT.

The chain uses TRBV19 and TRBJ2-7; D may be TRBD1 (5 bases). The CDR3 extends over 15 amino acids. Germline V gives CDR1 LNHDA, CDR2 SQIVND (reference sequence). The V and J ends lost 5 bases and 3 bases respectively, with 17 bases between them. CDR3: CASSSSMGQHYEQYF. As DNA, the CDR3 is TGTGCCAGTAGTTCCAGTATGGGGCAGCACTACGAGCAGTACTTC.

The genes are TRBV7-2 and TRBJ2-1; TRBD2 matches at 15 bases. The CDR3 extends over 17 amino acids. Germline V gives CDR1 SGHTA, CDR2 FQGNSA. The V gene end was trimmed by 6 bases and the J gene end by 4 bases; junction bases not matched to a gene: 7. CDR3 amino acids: CASSTPGLAGGYNEQFF. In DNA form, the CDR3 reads TGTGCCAGCAGTACGCCGGGACTAGCGGGGGGATACAATGAGCAGTTCTTC.

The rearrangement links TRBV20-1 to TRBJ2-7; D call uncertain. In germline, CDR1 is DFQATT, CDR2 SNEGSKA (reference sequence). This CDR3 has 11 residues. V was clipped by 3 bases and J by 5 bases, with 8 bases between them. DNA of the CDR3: TGCAGTGCTAGTACAGTCGACGAGCAGTACTTC. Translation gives CSASTVDEQYF.

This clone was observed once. The CDR3 region is CAISEEGQRAYEQYF. The CDR3, as DNA: TGTGCCATCAGTGAAGAAGGACAGCGAGCCTACGAGCAGTACTTC. The chain carries TRBV10-3 and TRBJ2-7; tentative D call: TRBD1 (6 bases). V was cut by 3 bases and J by 2 bases, with 14 bases left in between. This CDR3 is 15 amino acids long. From germline, CDR1 is ENHRY and CDR2 SYGVKD.

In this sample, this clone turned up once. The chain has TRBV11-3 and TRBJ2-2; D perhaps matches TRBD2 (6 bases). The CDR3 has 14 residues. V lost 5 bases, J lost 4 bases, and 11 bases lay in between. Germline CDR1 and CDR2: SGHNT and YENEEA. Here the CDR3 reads CASSTGSTTGELFF. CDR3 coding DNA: TGTGCCAGCAGCACCGGGAGCACCACCGGGGAGCTGTTTTTT. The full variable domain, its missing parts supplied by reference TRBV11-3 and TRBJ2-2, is EAGVVQSPRYKIIEKKQPVAFWCNPISGHNTLYWYLQNLGQGPELLIRYENEEAVDDSQLPKDRFSAERLKGVDSTLKIQPAELGDSAVYLCASSTGSTTGELFFGEGSRLTVL.

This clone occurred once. The CDR3 nucleotides read TGCGCCAGCAGCTTGGCCGAGGGGGCGCATAATTCACCCCTCCACTTT. Translation gives CASSLAEGAHNSPLHF. V is TRBV5-1 and J is TRBJ1-6; 7 bases line up with TRBD1. CDR3 size: 16 residues. The germline V gene encodes CDR1 SGHRS and CDR2 YFSETQ. V was pared by 0 bases and J by 5 bases, with 5 bases of the junction left unmatched.

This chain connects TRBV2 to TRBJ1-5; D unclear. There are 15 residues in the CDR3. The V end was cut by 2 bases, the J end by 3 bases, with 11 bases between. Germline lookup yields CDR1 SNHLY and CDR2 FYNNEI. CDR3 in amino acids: CASSETAGYNQPQHF. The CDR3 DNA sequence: TGTGCCAGCAGTGAAACGGCAGGTTACAATCAGCCCCAGCATTTT.

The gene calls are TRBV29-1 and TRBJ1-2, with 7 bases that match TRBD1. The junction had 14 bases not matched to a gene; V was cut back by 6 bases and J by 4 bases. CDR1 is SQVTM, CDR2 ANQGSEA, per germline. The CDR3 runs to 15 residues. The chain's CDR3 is CSVPDRNSRSYGYTF. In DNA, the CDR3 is TGCAGCGTACCGGACAGGAACAGCAGATCCTATGGCTACACCTTC.

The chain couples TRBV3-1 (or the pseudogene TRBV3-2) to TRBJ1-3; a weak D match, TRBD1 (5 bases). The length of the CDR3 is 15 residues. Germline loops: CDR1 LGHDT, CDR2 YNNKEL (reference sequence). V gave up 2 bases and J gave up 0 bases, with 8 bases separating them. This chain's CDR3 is CASSQRTSSGNTIYF. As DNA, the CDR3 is TGTGCCAGCAGCCAACGGACAAGCTCTGGAAACACCATATATTTT.

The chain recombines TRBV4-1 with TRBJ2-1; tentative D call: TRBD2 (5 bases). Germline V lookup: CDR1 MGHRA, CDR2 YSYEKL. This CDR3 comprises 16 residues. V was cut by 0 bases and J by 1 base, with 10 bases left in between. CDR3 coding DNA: TGCGCCAGCAGCCAAGATAGGTCGGGGTCCTACAATGAGCAGTTCTTC. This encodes CASSQDRSGSYNEQFF.

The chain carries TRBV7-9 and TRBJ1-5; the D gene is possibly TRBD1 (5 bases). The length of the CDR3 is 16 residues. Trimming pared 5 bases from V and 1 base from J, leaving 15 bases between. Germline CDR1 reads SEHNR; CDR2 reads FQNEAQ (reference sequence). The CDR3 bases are TGTGCCAGCAGCCTGGGGGGGTCGGGGAGCAATCAGCCCCAGCATTTT. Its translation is CASSLGGSGSNQPQHF.